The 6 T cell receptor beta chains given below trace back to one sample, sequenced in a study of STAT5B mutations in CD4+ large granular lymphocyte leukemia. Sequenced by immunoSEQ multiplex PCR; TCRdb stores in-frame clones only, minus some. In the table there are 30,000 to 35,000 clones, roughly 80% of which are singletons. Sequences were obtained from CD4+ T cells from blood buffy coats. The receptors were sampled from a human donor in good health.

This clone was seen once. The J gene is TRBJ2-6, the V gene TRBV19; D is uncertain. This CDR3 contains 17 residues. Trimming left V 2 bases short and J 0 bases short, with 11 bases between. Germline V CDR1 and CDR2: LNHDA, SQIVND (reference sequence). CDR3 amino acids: CASSITPRSSGANVLTF. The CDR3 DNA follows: TGTGCCAGTAGTATAACGCCCCGCAGCTCTGGGGCCAACGTCCTGACTTTC.

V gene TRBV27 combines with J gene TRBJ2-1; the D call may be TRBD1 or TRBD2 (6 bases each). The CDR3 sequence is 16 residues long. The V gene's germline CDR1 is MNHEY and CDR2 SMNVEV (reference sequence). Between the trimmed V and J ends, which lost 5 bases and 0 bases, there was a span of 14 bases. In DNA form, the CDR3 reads TGTGCCAGCAGTCCCTCACAGGGAGGCTCCTACAATGAGCAGTTCTTC. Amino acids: CASSPSQGGSYNEQFF.

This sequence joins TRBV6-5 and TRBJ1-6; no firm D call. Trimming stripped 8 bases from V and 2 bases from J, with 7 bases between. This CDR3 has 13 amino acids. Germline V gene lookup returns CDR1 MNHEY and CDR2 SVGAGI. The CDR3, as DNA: TGTGCCAGCGGGAAAGCCTATAATTCACCCCTCCACTTT. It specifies CASGKAYNSPLHF.

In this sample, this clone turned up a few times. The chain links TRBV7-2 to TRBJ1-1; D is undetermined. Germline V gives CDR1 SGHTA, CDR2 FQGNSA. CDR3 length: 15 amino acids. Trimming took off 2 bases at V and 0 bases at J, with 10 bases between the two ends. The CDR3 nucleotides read TGTGCCAGCAGCTTATTCCCCGACATGAACACTGAAGCTTTCTTT. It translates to CASSLFPDMNTEAFF.

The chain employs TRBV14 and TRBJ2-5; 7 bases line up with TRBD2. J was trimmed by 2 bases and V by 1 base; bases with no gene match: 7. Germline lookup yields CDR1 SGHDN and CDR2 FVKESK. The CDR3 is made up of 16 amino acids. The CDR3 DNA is TGTGCCAGCAGCCAAGTCGGGGGACTACGACAAGAGACCCAGTACTTC. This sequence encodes CASSQVGGLRQETQYF. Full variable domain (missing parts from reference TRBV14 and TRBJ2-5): EAGVTQFPSHSVIEKGQTVTLRCDPISGHDNLYWYRRVMGKEIKFLLHFVKESKQDESGMPNNRFLAERTGGTYSTLKVQPAELEDSGVYFCASSQVGGLRQETQYFGPGTRLLVL.

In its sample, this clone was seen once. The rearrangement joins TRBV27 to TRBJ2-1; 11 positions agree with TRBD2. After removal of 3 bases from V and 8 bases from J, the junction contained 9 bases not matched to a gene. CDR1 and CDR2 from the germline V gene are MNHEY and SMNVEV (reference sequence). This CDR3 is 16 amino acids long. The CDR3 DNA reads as TGTGCCAGCAGTTTGATAGCGGGAGGGATGGGGGATGAGCAGTTCTTC. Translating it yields CASSLIAGGMGDEQFF.